The present T cell receptor (beta chain) was sequenced within a study of cytomegalovirus exposure and HLA in healthy donors. V lost 6 bases, J lost 4 bases, and 12 bases lay in between. CDR1 and CDR2 (germline): SGHTA, FQGTGA. This CDR3 comprises 13 residues. Study-wide findings and caveats: The sole available immune exposure information was CMV serostatus.

As concerns this clone: Its antigen is unknown.

Vbeta (60) and Jbeta (13) primers were used in the PCR. Method: immunoSEQ multiplex PCR; TCRdb's copy keeps in-frame clones and lacks some. This table holds roughly 130,000 clones, around 85% found once. The specimen sequenced was PBMCs. This rearrangement joins TRBV7-3 to TRBJ1-2; D remains unclear. The source of this sequence is a woman aged 45 to 65 in good health and CMV-seropositive. The CDR3 region is CASSVTSGYGYTF. The CDR3 DNA sequence: TGTGCCAGCAGTGTGACATCTGGCTATGGCTACACCTTC.